This entry describes one T cell receptor (beta chain). This entry belongs to a study of T cells in tuberculosis. Study background: T cells were selected with CD1B tetramers loaded with glucose monomycolate.

After thawing and overnight rest, PBMC were stained with GMM-loaded CD1B tetramer, viability dye and anti-CD3 for sorting. C32 glucose monomycolate from Rhodococcus equi was loaded onto the CD1B tetramers. PBMC for tetramer sorting were first depleted of CD14-expressing monocytes. Approximately 100,000 tetramer-negative cells were sorted from each donor. Only in-frame clones appear in the TCRdb table, and some are missing; sequencing was by immunoSEQ multiplex PCR. In the table there are some 60,000 clones, approximately 81% of which are singletons. The sequence came from an adult woman with latent tuberculosis. The sequenced material came from CD1b-GMM tetramer-negative cells sorted from PBMCs.

The CDR3 loop is CSVGRGAFF. The DNA of the CDR3 is TGCAGCGTAGGCAGGGGTGCTTTCTTT. The genes are TRBV29-1 and TRBJ1-1; tentatively, D is TRBD1 (6 bases). The germline CDR1 and CDR2 sequences are SQVTM and ANQGSEA. Trimming took off 6 bases at V and 11 bases at J, with 10 bases between the two ends. The CDR3 runs to 9 residues.